This T cell receptor (beta chain) stems from a study of blood T cell repertoires in COVID-19. This CDR3 comprises 14 residues. Germline lookup yields CDR1 SGHRS and CDR2 YFSETQ. Deletions cut 4 bases from V and 4 bases from J, with 12 bases between. Assay used: immunoSEQ multiplex PCR; TCRdb lists only in-frame clones, some missing. This table holds approximately 290,000 clones, about 90% found once. This sequence joins TRBV5-1 and TRBJ2-1; the D gene is possibly TRBD1 (7 bases). The sequence derives from a woman aged 30 to 39 with COVID-19, enrolled during active disease. The sample consisted of peripheral blood. The CDR3 DNA reads TGCGCCAGCAGCGGAGGGGGCGGGTACAATGAGCAGTTCTTC. Translating gives CASSGGGGYNEQFF.